This is a list of T cell receptor beta chains from one sample in a study of identical twins. TCRdb analysed the 5' RACE reads with MiXCR anew, one entry per CDR3 protein. The sample has roughly 500,000 distinct CDR3 sequences, less than 25% seen once; the top ten hold 0.75% to 0.95%. The sample was also linked to a second study, of T cells expressing NK-cell markers.

What was sequenced was CD4+ T cells sorted from blood. Receptors were obtained from a woman under 30 in good health. CDR3s include the opening cysteine and the closing phenylalanine or tryptophan. The D gene is left open where the match is weak. Not all rows give a size; the values are once, few, many and, for expanded clones, a class.

>-|TRBD2|TRBV19|TRBJ2-6
CASSIRLAGLSGANVLTF
TGTGCCAGTAGTATCCGACTAGCGGGGCTCTCTGGGGCCAACGTCCTGACTTTC
>-|-|TRBV20-1|TRBJ1-1
CSAGKHRNTEAFF
TGCAGTGCCGGAAAACATCGGAACACTGAAGCTTTCTTT
>-|-|TRBV5-1|TRBJ2-1
CASSLGGPDENEQFF
TGCGCCAGCAGCTTAGGCGGTCCGGACGAGAATGAGCAGTTCTTC
>-|TRBD2|TRBV3-1|TRBJ2-3
CASSQGRRLAGETDTQYF
TGTGCCAGCAGCCAAGGCCGAAGACTAGCGGGGGAAACAGATACGCAGTATTTT
>few|-|TRBV7-2|TRBJ1-2
CASSFDSGLGTGYTF
TGTGCCAGCAGCTTTGACAGTGGGTTGGGAACTGGCTACACCTTC
>few|-|TRBV7-8|TRBJ1-2
CASSLLRARTINYGYTF
TGTGCCAGCAGCTTATTAAGGGCCAGAACGATTAACTATGGCTACACCTTC
>few|-|TRBV7-2|TRBJ2-5
CASSSRMRETQYF
TGTGCCAGCAGCTCCCGGATGAGGGAGACCCAGTACTTC
>-|-|TRBV7-2|TRBJ2-3
CASSWSDTQYF
TGTGCCAGCAGTTGGTCAGATACGCAGTATTTT
>-|-|TRBV11-2|TRBJ2-6
CASRPVGVRHSGANVLTF
TGTGCCAGCAGGCCTGTTGGAGTCCGGCACTCTGGGGCCAACGTCCTGACTTTC
>-|TRBD1|TRBV7-9|TRBJ2-7
CASSLGSGAGGKYF
TGTGCCAGCAGCTTAGGGTCGGGGGCAGGGGGCAAGTACTTC